The rows below give T cell receptor beta chains drawn from one sample of a study of T-cell reconstitution after alpha-beta-depleted transplantation in children. TCRdb fed the PCR reads into MiXCR, producing one record per CDR3 protein. Among about 540,000 distinct CDR3 sequences listed, around 20% were seen once. The sequencing used PBMCs from the stem cell graft donor, collected from the stem cell graft. Every receptor here comes from a human donor who donated a stem cell graft to a child with acute lymphoblastic leukemia. The CDR3 runs from the conserved cysteine through the conserved F or W. The D gene is left open where the match is weak. Some rows have no size entry. The others give once, few or many, or a class for an expanded clone.

>.|TRBJ2-7|TRBV3-1|.
CASSQEVGGLWYEQYF
TGTGCCAGCAGCCAAGAGGTTGGGGGACTGTGGTACGAGCAGTACTTC
>.|TRBJ1-2|TRBV4-1|.
CASSQVGLGGYTF
TGCGCCAGCAGCCAAGTCGGGTTGGGAGGCTACACCTTC
>.|TRBJ1-1|TRBV4-1|few
CASSHPVKTKAFF
TGCGCCAGCAGCCACCCCGTGAAGACAAAAGCTTTCTTT
>TRBD1|TRBJ1-2|TRBV18|.
CASSSYRGEEDGYTF
TGTGCCAGCTCATCCTACAGGGGAGAGGAGGATGGCTACACCTTC
>.|TRBJ1-2|TRBV5-1|few
CASSSDSWRLSGYTF
TGCGCCAGCAGCAGCGACAGTTGGCGACTTAGTGGCTACACCTTC
>TRBD2|TRBJ2-3|TRBV25-1|once
CARGFYGRDTQYF
TGTGCCAGGGGCTTTTACGGGAGGGATACGCAGTATTTT
>.|TRBJ2-3|TRBV6-1|.
CASSEDPAPSSPADTQYF
TGTGCCAGCAGTGAAGACCCGGCCCCCTCCAGCCCCGCAGATACGCAGTATTTT
>TRBD2|TRBJ2-7|TRBV5-4|few
CASSSHTGLATYEQYF
TGTGCCAGCAGCTCCCATACCGGACTAGCTACCTACGAGCAGTACTTC
>.|TRBJ2-7|TRBV5-1|few
CASSLTAIETYEQYF
TGCGCCAGCAGCTTGACAGCAATCGAAACCTACGAGCAGTACTTC
>.|TRBJ2-2|TRBV6-2/TRBV6-3|.
CASSPPGLGNTGELFF
TGTGCCAGCAGTCCCCCCGGGCTAGGGAACACCGGGGAGCTGTTTTTT
>.|TRBJ1-4|TRBV4-1|.
CASSQGFATNEKLFF
TGCGCCAGCAGCCAAGGATTTGCAACTAATGAAAAACTGTTTTTT
>.|TRBJ2-2|TRBV24-1|few
CATSGGTGELFF
TGTGCCACCAGTGGGGGGACCGGGGAGCTGTTTTTT
>.|TRBJ2-1|TRBV5-1|.
CASSRAPDSYNEQFF
TGCGCCAGCTCGAGGGCTCCCGACTCCTACAATGAGCAGTTCTTC
>TRBD2|TRBJ2-1|TRBV9|.
CASSALAGASNEQFF
TGTGCCAGCAGCGCCCTAGCGGGAGCCTCCAATGAGCAGTTCTTC
>.|TRBJ1-2|TRBV10-3|.
CAISEWLFGYTF
TGTGCCATCAGTGAGTGGCTATTCGGCTACACCTTC
>.|TRBJ2-3|TRBV5-1|.
CASSLGPSRASTDTQYF
TGCGCCAGCAGCTTGGGCCCCAGCCGGGCTAGCACAGATACGCAGTATTTT
>TRBD2|TRBJ2-5|TRBV10-2|many
CASSGTSGRETQYF
TGCGCCAGCAGTGGGACTAGCGGGAGGGAGACCCAGTACTTC
>.|TRBJ1-1|TRBV20-1|few
CSAHRVGITEAFF
TGCAGTGCACACAGGGTAGGAATCACTGAAGCTTTCTTT
>.|TRBJ2-7|TRBV6-1|once
CASAGERFSYEQYF
TGTGCCAGCGCGGGTGAAAGGTTCTCCTACGAGCAGTACTTC
>.|TRBJ2-5|TRBV14|few
CASGWSGQETQYF
TGTGCCAGCGGGTGGAGCGGACAAGAGACCCAGTACTTC
>.|TRBJ2-4|TRBV12-3/TRBV12-4|few
CASRATGKNIQYF
TGTGCCAGCAGGGCCACAGGAAAAAACATTCAGTACTTC
>TRBD2|TRBJ2-7|TRBV3-1|many
CASSQGLTGAGGLYEQYF
TGTGCCAGCAGCCAAGGACTCACAGGCGCGGGAGGCTTATACGAGCAGTACTTC
>.|TRBJ1-2|TRBV5-1|.
CASSLERAGRYGYTF
TGCGCCAGCAGCTTGGAGAGAGCAGGCCGCTATGGCTACACCTTC
>TRBD2|TRBJ2-1|TRBV11-1|few
CASSMQREPAYNEQFF
TGTGCCAGCAGCATGCAGCGGGAGCCGGCCTACAATGAGCAGTTCTTC
>.|TRBJ2-1|TRBV20-1|.
CSARVTSFEQFF
TGCAGTGCTAGAGTGACTAGTTTTGAGCAGTTCTTC
>.|TRBJ2-7|TRBV14|few
CASSQGIFTGQLEQYF
TGTGCCAGCAGCCAAGGTATCTTTACGGGTCAACTCGAGCAGTACTTC
>.|TRBJ2-5|TRBV9|.
CASSLGDQETQYF
TGTGCCAGCAGTTTGGGGGACCAAGAGACCCAGTACTTC
>.|TRBJ2-3|TRBV29-1|.
CSVEAIPGGTLQADTQYF
TGCAGCGTTGAAGCCATTCCTGGCGGGACTCTCCAAGCAGATACGCAGTATTTT
>TRBD1|TRBJ2-7|TRBV20-1|.
CSAYRDRSYEQYF
TGCAGTGCCTACCGGGACAGATCCTACGAGCAGTACTTC
>.|TRBJ1-1|TRBV9|few
CASNTNSLNTEAFF
TGTGCCAGCAATACGAACAGCCTGAACACTGAAGCTTTCTTT
>TRBD1|TRBJ2-2|TRBV10-1|few
CASSGTGTGARNGELFF
TGCGCCAGCAGTGGGACCGGGACAGGGGCGCGGAACGGGGAGCTGTTTTTT
>.|TRBJ1-2|TRBV29-1|few
CSGSGTTNGYTF
TGCAGCGGATCCGGGACGACCAATGGCTACACCTTC
>.|TRBJ2-2|TRBV20-1|.
CSAREQVNTGELFF
TGCAGTGCTAGAGAACAGGTTAACACCGGGGAGCTGTTTTTT
>.|TRBJ2-3|TRBV7-9|few
CASSFLAVSVPDTQYF
TGTGCCAGCAGCTTTCTAGCCGTGTCGGTTCCGGATACGCAGTATTTT
>.|TRBJ1-4|TRBV15|few
CATSRGRGEGDEKLFF
TGTGCCACCAGCAGAGGACGTGGGGAGGGGGATGAAAAACTGTTTTTT